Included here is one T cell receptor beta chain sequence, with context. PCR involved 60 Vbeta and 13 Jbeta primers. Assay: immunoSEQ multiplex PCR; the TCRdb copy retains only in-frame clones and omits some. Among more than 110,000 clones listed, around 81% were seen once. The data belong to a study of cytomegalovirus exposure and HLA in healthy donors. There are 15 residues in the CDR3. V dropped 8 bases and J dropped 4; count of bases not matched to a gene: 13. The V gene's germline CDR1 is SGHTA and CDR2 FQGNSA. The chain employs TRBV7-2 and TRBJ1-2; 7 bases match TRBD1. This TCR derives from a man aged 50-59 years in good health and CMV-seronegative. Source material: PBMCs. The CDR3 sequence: CASGSRTGISYGYTF. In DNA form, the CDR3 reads TGTGCCAGCGGTTCTAGGACAGGCATAAGCTATGGCTACACCTTC.